The 14 T cell receptor beta chains below were found in one sample sequenced in a study of T cells expressing NK-cell markers. TCRdb reprocessed the 5' RACE reads and reports one entry per CDR3 protein, with no DNA. Reported are about 370,000 distinct CDR3 sequences; the ten largest clones contain approximately 11%. The specimen sequenced was blood T cells: a sorted CD56 or NKG2C T cell subset, CD4+ or CD8+ T cells, or bulk PBMC T cells (not recorded which). All receptors come from a woman between 45 and 60 years old in good health.

The rearrangement links TRBV29-1 to TRBJ2-3; TCRdb reports TRBD2, a call that lacks DNA to check it against. This CDR3 spans 14 amino acids. Germline CDR1 is SQVTM and CDR2 is ANQGSEA. CDR3 residues: CSVEDPAGGDTQYF.

This chain connects TRBV20-1 to TRBJ1-1; without DNA, the TCRdb call of TRBD1 cannot be checked. The CDR3 sequence is 11 residues long. From germline, CDR1 is DFQATT and CDR2 SNEGSKA (reference sequence). CDR3 protein: CSARMTGAAFF.

The chain couples TRBV20-1 to TRBJ1-2; checking the TCRdb D call of TRBD1 is not possible without DNA. This CDR3 is 15 amino acids long. Germline V CDR1 and CDR2: DFQATT, SNEGSKA (reference sequence). CDR3 region: CSAPPGTGANYGYTF.

The rearrangement uses TRBV6-1 and TRBJ1-1. CDR3 length equals 13 residues. Germline V CDR1 and CDR2: MNHNS, SASEGT. The CDR3 protein is CASTFIGDTEAFF.

The CDR3 sequence: CASSPSGSHEQFF. The gene calls are TRBV3-1 and TRBJ2-1; there is no DNA to check the TCRdb D call of TRBD2. Germline CDR1 reads LGHDT; CDR2 reads YNNKEL (reference sequence). The CDR3 sequence is 13 residues long.

CDR3 amino acids: CAWIASGTYNEQFF. V gene TRBV30 combines with J gene TRBJ2-1; the TCRdb call, TRBD2, lacks DNA for checking. Germline CDR1 reads GTSNPN; CDR2 reads SVGIG (reference sequence). The CDR3 is 14 residues long.

This chain connects TRBV10-2 to TRBJ2-5; TCRdb designates TRBD2, a call that cannot be tested without DNA. The CDR3 is 13 amino acids. The germline gives CDR1 WSHSY, CDR2 SAAADI. CDR3 residues: CASRTSGNETQYF.

The CDR3 protein is CASSHRGQNSPLHF. The chain carries TRBV19 and TRBJ1-6. CDR1 is LNHDA, CDR2 SQIVND, per germline (reference sequence). The CDR3 totals 14 residues.

The CDR3 loop reads CASSDRLATGELFF. The chain couples TRBV25-1 to TRBJ2-2; the D call from TCRdb, TRBD2, cannot be confirmed without DNA. Per germline, CDR1 MGHDK and CDR2 SYGVNS. The CDR3 contains 14 residues. Complete variable domain (other parts from reference TRBV25-1 and TRBJ2-2): EADIYQTPRYLVIGTGKKITLECSQTMGHDKMYWYQQDPGMELHLIHYSYGVNSTEKGDLSSESTVSRIRTEHFPLTLESARPSHTSQYLCASSDRLATGELFFGEGSRLTVL.

The J gene is TRBJ1-1, the V gene TRBV5-1; without DNA, the TCRdb call of TRBD1 cannot be checked. Germline CDR1 reads SGHRS; CDR2 reads YFSETQ. This CDR3 spans 14 amino acids. CDR3 region: CASSSTALNTEAFF.

The rearrangement joins TRBV20-1 to TRBJ2-1; TCRdb designates TRBD1, a call that cannot be tested without DNA. The CDR3 has 15 residues. Germline CDR1 reads DFQATT; CDR2 reads SNEGSKA (reference sequence). The CDR3 sequence: CSARSWGQGVNEQFF.

This sequence joins TRBV5-1 and TRBJ1-2; TCRdb reports TRBD1, a call that lacks DNA to check it against. The germline V gene encodes CDR1 SGHRS and CDR2 YFSETQ. CDR3 length: 15 amino acids. The CDR3 protein is CASSLAETGVSGYTF.

This chain joins TRBV5-1 and TRBJ2-5; with no DNA, the TCRdb D assignment of TRBD2 cannot be verified. In germline, CDR1 is SGHRS, CDR2 YFSETQ. This CDR3 contains 15 residues. The CDR3 here is CASSFSAGSGETQYF.

The genes are TRBV5-1 and TRBJ2-5; TCRdb designates TRBD2, a call that cannot be tested without DNA. The CDR3 is made up of 16 amino acids. Germline V CDR1 and CDR2: SGHRS, YFSETQ. The CDR3 region is CASSLAGVGSPKTQYF.